These T cell receptor beta chains were read from a single sample in a study of T cells after posttransplantation cyclophosphamide. Data came from immunoSEQ multiplex PCR; TCRdb stores just in-frame clones and leaves some out. The sample yields about 16,000 clones, 85% to 95% seen once. The sample comprised naive CD4+ T cells sorted from blood. All receptors come from a woman between 45 and 65 years old in good health and a related stem cell transplant donor. Both conserved end residues are part of each CDR3. Each record gives: clone size, CDR3 length, D gene, J gene, V gene, CDR3 protein, CDR3 DNA. D genes are given only for firm matches. The size field is filled for only some rows; it gives once, few, many or a size class.

- | 14 | - | TRBJ1-5 | TRBV7-9 | CASSLQGYNQPQHF | TGTGCCAGCAGCTTGCAGGGGTACAATCAGCCCCAGCATTTT
once | 13 | - | TRBJ1-2 | TRBV10-3 | CAISVRQEDGYTF | TGTGCCATCAGTGTCAGACAGGAAGATGGCTACACCTTC
- | 17 | TRBD2 | TRBJ2-1 | TRBV7-3 | CASSRQAGDVVVNEQFF | TGTGCCAGCAGTCGCCAGGCGGGAGACGTTGTAGTGAATGAGCAGTTCTTC
- | 15 | TRBD1 | TRBJ2-7 | TRBV2 | CASRTNRDRGREQYF | TGTGCCAGCAGGACTAACCGGGACAGGGGGCGAGAGCAGTACTTC
- | 16 | - | TRBJ1-5 | TRBV27 | CASSLRRTGNNQPQHF | TGTGCCAGCAGTTTAAGGCGAACAGGGAACAATCAGCCCCAGCATTTT
once | 18 | - | TRBJ2-2 | TRBV19 | CASIPSALAIGGAGELFF | TGTGCCAGTATCCCTTCCGCCCTCGCGATCGGAGGAGCCGGGGAGCTGTTTTTT
- | 15 | TRBD1 | TRBJ2-7 | TRBV15 | CATSRDGRGPGEQYF | TGTGCCACCAGCAGAGACGGCAGGGGGCCCGGCGAGCAGTACTTC
- | 15 | - | TRBJ1-2 | TRBV5-4 | CASSYVGTGLYGYTF | TGTGCCAGCAGTTATGTTGGGACGGGACTCTATGGCTACACCTTC
- | 14 | TRBD1 | TRBJ2-7 | TRBV14 | CASSLGTGNYEQYF | TGTGCCAGCAGCCTTGGGACAGGGAACTACGAGCAGTACTTC
- | 18 | TRBD1 | TRBJ1-2 | TRBV7-2 | CASSSLRGQGEKDYGYTF | TGTGCCAGCAGCTCATTAAGGGGACAGGGGGAAAAGGACTATGGCTACACCTTC
- | 16 | TRBD2 | TRBJ2-7 | TRBV6-6 | CASRGDSSGRAYEQYF | TGTGCCAGCAGAGGCGACTCGAGCGGGAGGGCCTACGAGCAGTACTTC
- | 16 | TRBD2 | TRBJ2-2 | TRBV27 | CASSSLAGGETGELFF | TGTGCCAGCAGTAGCCTAGCGGGAGGGGAAACCGGGGAGCTGTTTTTT
once | 15 | - | TRBJ1-1 | TRBV30 | CAWSVLGGEDTEAFF | TGTGCCTGGAGTGTACTGGGGGGGGAGGACACTGAAGCTTTCTTT
- | 15 | TRBD1 | TRBJ2-7 | TRBV28 | CASRLDRQGRYEQYF | TGTGCCAGCAGATTGGATAGACAGGGGCGCTACGAGCAGTACTTC
- | 13 | - | TRBJ2-3 | TRBV6-5 | CASSLRVADTQYF | TGTGCCAGCAGTTTGAGGGTGGCAGATACGCAGTATTTT
once | 16 | TRBD1 | TRBJ2-2 | TRBV6-6 | CASSSSGQGNTGELFF | TGTGCCAGCAGTTCCTCGGGACAGGGGAACACCGGGGAGCTGTTTTTT
- | 16 | TRBD2 | TRBJ2-5 | TRBV6-1 | CASSEVWQLAKETQYF | TGTGCCAGCAGTGAGGTTTGGCAACTAGCGAAAGAGACCCAGTACTTC
- | 12 | - | TRBJ1-1 | TRBV18 | CASSPDGTLAFF | TGTGCCAGCTCACCGGATGGGACTTTGGCTTTCTTT
- | 14 | - | TRBJ1-2 | TRBV28 | CASSSGGRVRGYTF | TGTGCCAGCAGTTCGGGAGGGAGGGTGAGAGGCTACACCTTC
- | 13 | - | TRBJ1-1 | TRBV27 | CASSLGADTEAFF | TGTGCCAGCAGTTTAGGGGCCGACACTGAAGCTTTCTTT
- | 16 | - | TRBJ2-7 | TRBV7-9 | CASSQGYLGANYEQYF | TGTGCCAGCAGCCAGGGCTACCTTGGTGCAAACTACGAGCAGTACTTC
- | 15 | TRBD2 | TRBJ2-7 | TRBV9 | CASSLTGAGGHEQYF | TGTGCCAGCAGCCTCACAGGGGCGGGAGGGCACGAGCAGTACTTC
- | 13 | TRBD2 | TRBJ2-1 | TRBV6-4 | CASSGRAGDEQFF | TGTGCCAGCAGTGGACGAGCGGGAGATGAGCAGTTCTTC
- | 15 | - | TRBJ2-3 | TRBV5-1 | CASSLASGSADTQYF | TGCGCCAGCAGCTTGGCCTCTGGGAGTGCAGATACGCAGTATTTT
- | 16 | TRBD1 | TRBJ2-2 | TRBV27 | CAASRVGQARRRELFF | TGTGCTGCATCACGCGTCGGACAGGCACGAAGGAGGGAGCTGTTTTTT
- | 13 | TRBD1 | TRBJ2-5 | TRBV5-6 | CASSRDRAQTQYF | TGTGCCAGCAGCAGGGACAGGGCCCAGACCCAGTACTTC
- | 15 | - | TRBJ1-2 | TRBV21-1 | CASSNGDRVNYGYTF | TGTGCCAGCAGCAATGGGGACAGGGTAAACTATGGCTACACCTTC
- | 16 | - | TRBJ2-4 | TRBV15 | CATRAREESWLNIQYF | TGTGCCACTCGCGCCCGCGAGGAAAGTTGGTTAAACATTCAGTACTTC
- | 13 | - | TRBJ1-1 | TRBV7-3 | CASSPGVDTEAFF | TGTGCCAGCAGCCCCGGGGTGGACACTGAAGCTTTCTTT
- | 16 | - | TRBJ2-4 | TRBV6-1 | CASSDGQLLAKNIQYF | TGTGCCAGCAGTGACGGACAGCTACTAGCCAAAAACATTCAGTACTTC
- | 19 | - | TRBJ2-6 | TRBV4-2 | CASSQVGEVLGDGANVLTF | TGTGCCAGCAGCCAAGTTGGGGAGGTCCTGGGAGACGGGGCCAACGTCCTGACTTTC
- | 14 | TRBD1 | TRBJ1-1 | TRBV6-5 | CASSYRGPDTEAFF | TGTGCCAGCAGTTACAGGGGGCCAGACACTGAAGCTTTCTTT
- | 14 | - | TRBJ2-7 | TRBV6-5 | CASSYSYTAYEQYF | TGTGCCAGCAGTTACTCGTATACTGCCTACGAGCAGTACTTC
once | 13 | - | TRBJ2-7 | TRBV6-5 | CASKRTGVHEQYF | TGTGCCAGTAAAAGGACGGGAGTCCACGAGCAGTACTTC
- | 17 | TRBD1 | TRBJ2-7 | TRBV5-1 | CASSLGPTGTGDYEQYF | TGCGCCAGCAGCTTGGGCCCTACCGGGACAGGTGACTACGAGCAGTACTTC
- | 16 | TRBD2 | TRBJ2-7 | TRBV5-8 | CASSRQIAGGPYEQYF | TGTGCCAGCAGCCGCCAGATAGCGGGAGGGCCCTACGAGCAGTACTTC
few | 14 | - | TRBJ1-3 | TRBV5-5 | CASSLVQAGNTIYF | TGTGCCAGCAGCTTGGTGCAGGCTGGAAACACCATATATTTT
- | 15 | TRBD2 | TRBJ2-2 | TRBV6-5 | CASSSRTSRAGELFF | TGTGCCAGCAGCTCTCGGACTAGCAGGGCCGGGGAGCTGTTTTTT
- | 15 | TRBD1 | TRBJ1-5 | TRBV6-4 | CASSEGTGFNQPQHF | TGTGCCAGCAGTGAAGGGACAGGGTTCAATCAGCCCCAGCATTTT
- | 16 | - | TRBJ2-1 | TRBV7-3 | CASSLNPLSSYNEQFF | TGTGCCAGCAGCTTAAACCCCCTCAGCTCCTACAATGAGCAGTTCTTC
- | 15 | TRBD1 | TRBJ1-3 | TRBV7-2 | CASSLVWTGENTIYF | TGTGCCAGCAGCTTAGTGTGGACAGGGGAAAACACCATATATTTT
- | 16 | - | TRBJ2-7 | TRBV4-2 | CASSQGWAGDPYEQYF | TGTGCCAGCAGCCAAGGTTGGGCAGGGGACCCCTACGAGCAGTACTTC
- | 13 | - | TRBJ1-5 | TRBV27 | CASSFLGGQPQHF | TGTGCCAGCAGCTTCCTTGGAGGTCAGCCCCAGCATTTT
- | 14 | - | TRBJ2-7 | TRBV4-3 | CASSQVIQGREQYF | TGCGCCAGCAGCCAAGTAATCCAGGGAAGGGAGCAGTACTTC
- | 14 | TRBD1 | TRBJ1-1 | TRBV7-8 | CASSFQDRATEAFF | TGTGCCAGCAGCTTCCAGGACAGGGCCACTGAAGCTTTCTTT
once | 14 | - | TRBJ1-1 | TRBV9 | CASSVGHQNTEAFF | TGTGCCAGCAGCGTGGGACACCAGAACACTGAAGCTTTCTTT
- | 15 | - | TRBJ2-1 | TRBV7-9 | CASSLVRASYNEQFF | TGTGCCAGCAGCTTGGTCAGGGCTAGCTACAATGAGCAGTTCTTC
- | 14 | - | TRBJ2-1 | TRBV10-3 | CAISEAFSGNEQFF | TGTGCCATCAGTGAGGCTTTCTCCGGGAATGAGCAGTTCTTC
few | 13 | - | TRBJ1-1 | TRBV2 | CASATGPNTEAFF | TGTGCCAGCGCTACAGGGCCGAACACTGAAGCTTTCTTT